This TCR beta chain was recovered during a study of CD8+ T cells in alopecia areata. RNA extraction was followed by reverse transcription into cDNA, which acted as the sequencing template. Libraries were prepared by immunoSEQ multiplex PCR; TCRdb keeps only in-frame clonotypes and omits some of them. Here the sample spans 120,000 or so clones, about 59% being singletons. The sample's treatment: oral pan-JAK inhibitor, 5-10 mg twice daily. V was trimmed by 2 bases and J by 5 bases, leaving 8 bases between them. The CDR3 has 13 residues. Germline V CDR1 and CDR2: SGHRS, YFSETQ. This receptor was taken from a human donor with alopecia areata. The chain carries TRBV5-1 and TRBJ2-4; no clear D. The source material was CD4+ T cells sorted from blood, sampled at week 4, from a patient treated with tofacitinib. DNA for the CDR3: TGCGCCAGCAGCTTCGGCGGAGAAAACATTCAGTACTTC. Its protein product is CASSFGGENIQYF.